Shown below are 11 T cell receptor beta chains from a single sample sequenced in a study of cytomegalovirus exposure and HLA in healthy donors. The PCR ran on 60 Vbeta and 13 Jbeta primers. Profiled with immunoSEQ multiplex PCR; TCRdb holds only in-frame clones, not every one. The sample data list around 130,000 clones. The sequenced material came from PBMCs. The origin of the receptors is a woman aged 60-75 years in good health and CMV-seronegative.

V usage is TRBV29-1 and J usage is TRBJ2-1; tentatively, D is TRBD2 (7 bases). Germline lookup yields CDR1 SQVTM and CDR2 ANQGSEA. Trimming removed 4 bases at V and 9 bases at J, with 34 bases between. The CDR3 is 19 amino acids. CDR3 coding DNA: TGCAGCGTTGCCGGGGGGCGACCTGGGGTCGTTGTCTTTGGCGGTGAGCAGTTCTTC. Translation: CSVAGGRPGVVVFGGEQFF.

V and J are TRBV21-1 and TRBJ2-2; the DNA was not used to check the table's D call, TRBD2. TRBV21-1 is marked as a pseudogene. The CDR3 spans 16 residues. In DNA form, the CDR3 reads TGTGCCAGCATAATTAGCGAGCGACCGAACACCGGGGAGCTGTTTTTT. Translating gives CASIISERPNTGELFF.

The rearrangement links TRBV20-1 to TRBJ2-4, with 7 bases fitting TRBD1. Germline V gene lookup returns CDR1 DFQATT and CDR2 SNEGSKA (reference sequence). This CDR3 contains 11 residues. This CDR3 is CRTGRGNIQYF. CDR3 bases: TGCAGGACAGGGCGTGGGAACATTCAGTACTTC.

This chain connects TRBV15 to TRBJ1-1; TRBD1 matches 9 bases. Trimming removed 4 bases from V and 4 bases from J; junction bases left unmatched: 7. CDR3 size: 15 residues. The germline V gene encodes CDR1 LNHNV and CDR2 YYDKDF (reference sequence). Here the CDR3 reads CATSKKGQGATEAFF. CDR3 sequence (DNA): TGTGCCACCAGCAAAAAGGGACAGGGAGCCACTGAAGCTTTCTTT.

The rearrangement joins TRBV29-1 to TRBJ2-1; 7 bases map to TRBD1. The J segment lost 6 bases and the V segment lost 6 bases, leaving 2 bases of the junction unmatched. The CDR3 extends over 11 amino acids. Germline values: CDR1 SQVTM, CDR2 ANQGSEA. Written as DNA, the CDR3 is TGCAGCGTAGGGGACAGCAATGAGCAGTTCTTC. Its translation: CSVGDSNEQFF.

V gene TRBV7-9 combines with J gene TRBJ1-1; 7 bases agree with TRBD1. CDR1 is SEHNR and CDR2 is FQNEAQ in the germline V gene (reference sequence). The CDR3 covers 14 residues. After removal of 5 bases from V and 4 bases from J, the junction contained 7 bases not matched to a gene. CDR3 bases: TGTGCCAGCAGCCTTGACAGGGTGGTCACTGAAGCTTTCTTT. Translating gives CASSLDRVVTEAFF.

The rearrangement links TRBV2 to TRBJ2-2, with 8 bases fitting TRBD2. CDR3 length equals 15 residues. Unmatched junction bases numbered 10, after V lost 6 bases and J lost 7 bases. Germline V gives CDR1 SNHLY, CDR2 FYNNEI. The CDR3: CASSRRERGYGELFF. DNA for the CDR3: TGTGCCAGCAGCAGGAGGGAGCGGGGGTACGGGGAGCTGTTTTTT. The complete variable domain, with remaining parts taken from reference TRBV2 and TRBJ2-2, reads EPEVTQTPSHQVTQMGQEVILRCVPISNHLYFYWYRQILGQKVEFLVSFYNNEISEKSEIFDDQFSVERPDGSNFTLKIRSTKLEDSAMYFCASSRRERGYGELFFGEGSRLTVL.

The rearrangement links TRBV28 to TRBJ2-7; 7 bases fit TRBD1. This CDR3 has 14 residues. V lost 5 bases to trimming and J lost 2 bases; unmatched junction nucleotides: 6. The germline V gene has CDR1 MDHEN and CDR2 SYDVKM. The CDR3 region has the DNA TGTGCCAGCAGTCCCTACAGGGGAGCCTACGAGCAGTACTTC. Protein: CASSPYRGAYEQYF.

The gene calls are TRBV29-1 and TRBJ2-3; 12 nucleotides align to TRBD2. The junction had 3 bases not matched to a gene; V was cut back by 4 bases and J by 4 bases. The CDR3 spans 14 residues. Germline lookup yields CDR1 SQVTM and CDR2 ANQGSEA. The CDR3 DNA follows: TGCAGCGTTGGACTAGCGGGAGCTTCAGATACGCAGTATTTT. It translates to CSVGLAGASDTQYF.

The chain has TRBV28 and TRBJ2-1; possible D gene TRBD2, 6 bases. CDR1 MDHEN and CDR2 SYDVKM come from the germline V gene. Trimming pared 4 bases from V and 8 bases from J, leaving 12 bases between. There are 13 residues in the CDR3. CDR3: CASSSSVGDEQFF. DNA of the CDR3: TGTGCCAGCAGTTCTAGCGTGGGGGATGAGCAGTTCTTC.

The V call is TRBV7-9, the J call TRBJ2-3, with D maybe TRBD2 (6 bases). V was cut by 5 bases and J by 2 bases, with 20 bases left in between. The CDR3 spans 17 residues. Germline loops: CDR1 SEHNR, CDR2 FQNEAQ (reference sequence). Here the CDR3 reads CASSQTSLLATTDTQYF. The DNA for the CDR3 is TGTGCCAGCAGCCAGACCTCCCTACTAGCTACCACAGATACGCAGTATTTT.